The rows below give T cell receptor beta chains drawn from one sample of a study of identifying expanded T cells in peripheral blood. Sequencing used immunoSEQ multiplex PCR; TCRdb keeps in-frame clones, though not all of them. This sample yields 81,000 or so clones, of which 84% are seen a single time; about 18% belongs to the top ten. The sequenced sample was blood. Receptors were obtained from a person aged 18 to 75 in good health. CDR3s include the opening cysteine and the closing phenylalanine or tryptophan. D genes are given only for firm matches.

TRBV28,.,TRBJ2-7,CASSLWGDTYEQYF
TRBV7-2,TRBD2,TRBJ2-7,CASSLGPGLALEQYF
TRBV6-5,TRBD1,TRBJ2-7,CASSFSGTGVYEQYF
TRBV5-4,TRBD1,TRBJ1-3,CATGDSNSGNTIYF
TRBV5-4,.,TRBJ2-2,CASSSKIGELFF
TRBV30,.,TRBJ2-7,CAWAGGAYEQYF
TRBV2,.,TRBJ1-1,CASSYQRVNTEAFF
TRBV6-6,TRBD2,TRBJ2-7,CASSPWASGGPVEQYF
TRBV30,.,TRBJ1-2,CAWGGPPYGYTF
TRBV6-5,.,TRBJ2-7,CASKTDSYEQYF
TRBV10-3,TRBD2,TRBJ2-7,CAISVGGRTLPYEQYF
TRBV18,.,TRBJ2-2,CASSPTYTGELFF
TRBV11-3,TRBD2,TRBJ2-5,CASSIRGLAEETQYF
TRBV27,TRBD1,TRBJ1-2,CASSFGTGFSDYGYTF
TRBV7-9,.,TRBJ2-7,CASSLGSDRTYEQYF
TRBV6-1,TRBD1,TRBJ2-1,CASSPRQGARNEQFF
TRBV28,.,TRBJ2-7,CASSPLGGEQYF
TRBV19,.,TRBJ1-5,CASIRDGIYSNQPQHF
TRBV19,.,TRBJ2-2,CASCFRGEGTGELFF
TRBV10-2,.,TRBJ2-7,CASSEAPYYEQYF
TRBV28,.,TRBJ2-1,CASRQASSYNEQFF
TRBV29-1,.,TRBJ1-1,CSVFDGGKTEAFF
TRBV6-1,TRBD1,TRBJ2-2,CASSVDRGAGELFF
TRBV19,TRBD1,TRBJ2-5,CASSLRTGGQETQYF
TRBV18,.,TRBJ1-5,CASSPNQGLDQPQHF
TRBV6-4,TRBD1,TRBJ1-5,CASSDSKSKWEGQSRDQPQHF
TRBV6-4,TRBD2,TRBJ2-2,CASSDSSGRATGELFF
TRBV4-2,.,TRBJ2-2,CASSQDGRENTGELFF
TRBV11-1,.,TRBJ2-1,CASSLDFNNEQFF
TRBV5-1,TRBD1,TRBJ1-4,CASSSGQGLNEKLFF
TRBV19,.,TRBJ2-7,CASSPQGYEQYF
TRBV7-2,.,TRBJ1-1,CASSLDKASDMAEAFF
TRBV4-1,TRBD2,TRBJ2-7,CASSQERAGDYEQYF
TRBV5-8,TRBD2,TRBJ2-7,CASSARLAAIYEQYF
TRBV27,.,TRBJ1-1,CASSFGNTEAFF
TRBV10-3,.,TRBJ2-5,CAISDYLQETQYF
TRBV9,TRBD1,TRBJ2-1,CASSESPGQGPVEYNEQFF
TRBV6-5,.,TRBJ2-3,CASSYSASRDTQYF
TRBV28,TRBD1,TRBJ2-2,CASKDRGQTGELFF
TRBV27,TRBD2,TRBJ2-7,CASSLSPGLITYEQYF
TRBV13,TRBD2,TRBJ2-7,CASSQTSGATYEQYF
TRBV29-1,TRBD1,TRBJ2-5,CSVEEGTGAQETQYF
TRBV27,.,TRBJ1-1,CASSLSGTYPEAFF
TRBV5-1,.,TRBJ2-3,CASSLDRPNTDTQYF
TRBV6-6,TRBD2,TRBJ2-7,CATRELIPYEQYF
TRBV28,TRBD2,TRBJ2-3,CASSTLAGGGDTQYF
TRBV7-9,TRBD1,TRBJ1-4,CASSSPGQGNEKLFF
TRBV6-6,.,TRBJ2-3,CASSYSGENTDTQYF
TRBV28,TRBD2,TRBJ2-7,CASIPWGLAGGKSNEQYF
TRBV6-1,.,TRBJ1-5,CASSASGRNQPQHF
TRBV9,.,TRBJ2-7,CASSVALEYEQYF
TRBV28,TRBD1,TRBJ2-7,CASSSQGTGGVEQYF
TRBV4-2,.,TRBJ1-5,CASSQDRKGVTADSNQPQHF